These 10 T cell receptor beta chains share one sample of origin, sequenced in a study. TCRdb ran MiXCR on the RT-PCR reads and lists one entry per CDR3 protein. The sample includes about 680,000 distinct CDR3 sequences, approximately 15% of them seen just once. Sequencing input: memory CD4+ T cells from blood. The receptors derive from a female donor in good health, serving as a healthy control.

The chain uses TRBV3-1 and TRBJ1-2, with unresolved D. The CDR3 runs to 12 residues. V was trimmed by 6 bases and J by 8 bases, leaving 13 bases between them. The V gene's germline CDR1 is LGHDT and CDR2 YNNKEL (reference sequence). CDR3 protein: CASSHREGGYTF. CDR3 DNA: TGTGCCAGCAGTCACCGGGAGGGAGGCTACACCTTC.

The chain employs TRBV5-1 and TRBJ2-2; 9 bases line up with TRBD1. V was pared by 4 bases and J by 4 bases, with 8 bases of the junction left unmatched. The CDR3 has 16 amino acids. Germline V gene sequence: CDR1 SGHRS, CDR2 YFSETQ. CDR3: CASSVETGGSTGELFF. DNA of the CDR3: TGCGCCAGCAGCGTAGAGACAGGGGGGTCCACCGGGGAGCTGTTTTTT. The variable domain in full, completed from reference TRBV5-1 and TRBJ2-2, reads KAGVTQTPRYLIKTRGQQVTLSCSPISGHRSVSWYQQTPGQGLQFLFEYFSETQRNKGNFPGRFSGRQFSNSRSEMNVSTLELGDSALYLCASSVETGGSTGELFFGEGSRLTVL.

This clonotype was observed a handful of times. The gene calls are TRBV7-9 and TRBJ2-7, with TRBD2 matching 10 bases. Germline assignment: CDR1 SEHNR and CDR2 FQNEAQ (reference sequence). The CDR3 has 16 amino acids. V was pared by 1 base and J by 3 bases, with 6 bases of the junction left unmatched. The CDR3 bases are TGTGCCAGCAGCTTAGGGACTAGCGGATTCCGCTACGAGCAGTACTTC. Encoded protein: CASSLGTSGFRYEQYF.

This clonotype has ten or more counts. The CDR3 region is CASRPWTGVTEAFF. The CDR3 nucleotides are TGTGCCAGCAGACCGTGGACAGGGGTCACTGAAGCTTTCTTT. The chain uses TRBV6-1 and TRBJ1-1; TRBD1 matches 9 bases. The length of the CDR3 is 14 residues. From germline, CDR1 is MNHNS and CDR2 SASEGT. J was trimmed by 4 bases and V by 6 bases; bases with no gene match: 6.

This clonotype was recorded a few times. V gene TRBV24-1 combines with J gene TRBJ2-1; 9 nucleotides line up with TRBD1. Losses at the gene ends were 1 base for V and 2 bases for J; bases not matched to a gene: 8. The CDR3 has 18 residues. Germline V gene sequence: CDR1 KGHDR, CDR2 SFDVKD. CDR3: CATSDFTPGQGTYNEQFF. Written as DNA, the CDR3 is TGTGCCACCAGTGATTTTACACCGGGACAGGGCACCTACAATGAGCAGTTCTTC.

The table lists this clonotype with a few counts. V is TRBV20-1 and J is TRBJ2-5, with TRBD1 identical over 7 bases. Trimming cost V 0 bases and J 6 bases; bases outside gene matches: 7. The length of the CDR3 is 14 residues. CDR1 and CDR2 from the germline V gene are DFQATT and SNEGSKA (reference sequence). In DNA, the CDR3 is TGCAGTGCTAGAGAGCCGACAGGGTATAAGACCCAGTACTTC. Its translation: CSAREPTGYKTQYF.

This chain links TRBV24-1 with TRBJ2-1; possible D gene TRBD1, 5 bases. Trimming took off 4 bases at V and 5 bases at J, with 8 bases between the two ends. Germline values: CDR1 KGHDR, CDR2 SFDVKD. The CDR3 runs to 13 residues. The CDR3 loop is CATSEKQDNEQFF. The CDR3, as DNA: TGTGCCACCAGTGAGAAACAGGACAATGAGCAGTTCTTC.

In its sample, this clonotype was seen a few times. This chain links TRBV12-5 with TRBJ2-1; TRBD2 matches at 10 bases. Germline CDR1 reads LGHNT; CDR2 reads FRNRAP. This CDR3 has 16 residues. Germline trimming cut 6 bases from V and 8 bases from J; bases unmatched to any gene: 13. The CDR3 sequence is CASGPGASGSLDEQFF. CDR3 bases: TGTGCTAGTGGCCCTGGGGCTAGCGGGAGTTTAGATGAGCAGTTCTTC.

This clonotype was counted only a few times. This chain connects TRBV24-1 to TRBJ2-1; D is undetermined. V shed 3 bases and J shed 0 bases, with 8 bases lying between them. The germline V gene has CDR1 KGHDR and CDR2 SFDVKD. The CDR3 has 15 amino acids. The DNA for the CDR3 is TGTGCCACCAGTGATGGTGCTATCTCCTACAATGAGCAGTTCTTC. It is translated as CATSDGAISYNEQFF.

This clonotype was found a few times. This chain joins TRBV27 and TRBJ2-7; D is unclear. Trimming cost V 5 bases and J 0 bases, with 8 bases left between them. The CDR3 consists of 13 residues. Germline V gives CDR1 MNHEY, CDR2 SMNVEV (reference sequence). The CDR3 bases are TGTGCCAGCAGTCAACCGAGCTCCTACGAGCAGTACTTC. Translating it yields CASSQPSSYEQYF.